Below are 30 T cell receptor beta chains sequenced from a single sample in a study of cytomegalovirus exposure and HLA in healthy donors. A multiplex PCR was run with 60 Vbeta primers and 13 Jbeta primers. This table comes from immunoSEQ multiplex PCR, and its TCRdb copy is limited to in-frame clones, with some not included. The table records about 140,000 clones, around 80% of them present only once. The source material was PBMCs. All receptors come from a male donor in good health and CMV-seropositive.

Here the CDR3 DNA reads TGTGCCAGCAGCCCAGGGGGGCGCGAGCAGTACTTC. It codes for CASSPGGREQYF. The gene calls are TRBV13 and TRBJ2-7, with D possibly matching TRBD1 (7 bases). Germline V gene data show CDR1 as PRHDT and CDR2 as FYEKMQ (reference sequence). There are 12 residues in the CDR3. V was shortened by 5 bases and J by 6 bases, with 11 bases between the two germline ends.

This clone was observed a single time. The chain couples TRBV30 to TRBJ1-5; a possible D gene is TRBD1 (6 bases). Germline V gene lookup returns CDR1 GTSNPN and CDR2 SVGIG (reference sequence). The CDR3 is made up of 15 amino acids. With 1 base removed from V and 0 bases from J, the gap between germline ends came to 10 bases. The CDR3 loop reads CAWSAGTHSNQPQHF. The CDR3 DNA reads TGTGCCTGGAGTGCCGGGACACATAGCAATCAGCCCCAGCATTTT.

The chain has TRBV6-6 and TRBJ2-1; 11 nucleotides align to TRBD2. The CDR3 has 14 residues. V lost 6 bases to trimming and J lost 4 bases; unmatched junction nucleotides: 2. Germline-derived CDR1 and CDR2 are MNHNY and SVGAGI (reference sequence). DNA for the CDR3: TGTGCCAGCAGCTCTAGCGGGGGGTACAATGAGCAGTTCTTC. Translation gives CASSSSGGYNEQFF.

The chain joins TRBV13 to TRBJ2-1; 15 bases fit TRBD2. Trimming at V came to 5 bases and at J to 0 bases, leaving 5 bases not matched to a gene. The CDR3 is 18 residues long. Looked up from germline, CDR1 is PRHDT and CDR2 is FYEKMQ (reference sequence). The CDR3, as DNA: TGTGCCAGCAGCGTGGGACTAGCGGGGGGCCCCTCCTACAATGAGCAGTTCTTC. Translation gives CASSVGLAGGPSYNEQFF.

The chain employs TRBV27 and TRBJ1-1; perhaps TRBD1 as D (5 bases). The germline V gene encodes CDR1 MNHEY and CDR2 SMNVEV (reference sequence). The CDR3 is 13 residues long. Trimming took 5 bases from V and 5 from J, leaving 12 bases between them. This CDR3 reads CASSTGGWTEAFF. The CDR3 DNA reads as TGTGCCAGCAGTACGGGGGGGTGGACTGAAGCTTTCTTT.

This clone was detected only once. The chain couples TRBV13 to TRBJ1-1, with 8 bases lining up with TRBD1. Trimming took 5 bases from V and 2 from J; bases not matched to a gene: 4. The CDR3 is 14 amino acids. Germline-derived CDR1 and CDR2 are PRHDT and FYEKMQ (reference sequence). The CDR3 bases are TGTGCCAGCAGCGGGGGACAGGACAACACTGAAGCTTTCTTT. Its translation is CASSGGQDNTEAFF.

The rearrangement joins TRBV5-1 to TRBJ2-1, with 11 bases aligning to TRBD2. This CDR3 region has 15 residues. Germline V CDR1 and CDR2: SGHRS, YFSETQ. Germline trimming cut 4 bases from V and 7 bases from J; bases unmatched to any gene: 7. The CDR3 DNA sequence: TGCGCCAGCAGCCGTAGCGGGGGGGCCACAAATGAGCAGTTCTTC. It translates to CASSRSGGATNEQFF.

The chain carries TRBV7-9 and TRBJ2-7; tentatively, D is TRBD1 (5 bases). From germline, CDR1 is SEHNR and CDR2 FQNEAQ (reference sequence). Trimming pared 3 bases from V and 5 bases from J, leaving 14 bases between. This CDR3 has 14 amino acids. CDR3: CASSFNLDSNEQYF. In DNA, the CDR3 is TGTGCCAGCAGCTTTAACCTTGACAGTAACGAGCAGTACTTC.

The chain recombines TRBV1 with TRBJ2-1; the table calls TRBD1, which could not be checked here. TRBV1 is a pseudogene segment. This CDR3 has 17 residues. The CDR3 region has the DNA TGCACCAGAACCGAGGGGCAGAACAGGGGGCCCTACAATGAGCAGTTCTTC. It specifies CTRTEGQNRGPYNEQFF.

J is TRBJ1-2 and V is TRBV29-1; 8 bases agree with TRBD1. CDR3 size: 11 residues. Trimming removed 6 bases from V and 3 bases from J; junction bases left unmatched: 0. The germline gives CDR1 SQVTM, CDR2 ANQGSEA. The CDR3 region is CSVGQDYGYTF. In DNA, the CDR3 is TGCAGCGTGGGACAGGACTATGGCTACACCTTC.

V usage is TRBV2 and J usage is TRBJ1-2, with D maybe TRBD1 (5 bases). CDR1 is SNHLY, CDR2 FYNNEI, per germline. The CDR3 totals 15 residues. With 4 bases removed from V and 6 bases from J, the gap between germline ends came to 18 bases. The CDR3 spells CASSAGTFSEDGYTF. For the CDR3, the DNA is TGTGCCAGCAGTGCCGGGACTTTTTCCGAAGATGGCTACACCTTC. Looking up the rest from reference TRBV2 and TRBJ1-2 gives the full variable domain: EPEVTQTPSHQVTQMGQEVILRCVPISNHLYFYWYRQILGQKVEFLVSFYNNEISEKSEIFDDQFSVERPDGSNFTLKIRSTKLEDSAMYFCASSAGTFSEDGYTFGSGTRLTVV.

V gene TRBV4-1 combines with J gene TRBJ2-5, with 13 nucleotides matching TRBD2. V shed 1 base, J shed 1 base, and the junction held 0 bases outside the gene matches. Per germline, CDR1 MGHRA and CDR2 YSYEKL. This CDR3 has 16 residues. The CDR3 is CASSQGTSGGQETQYF. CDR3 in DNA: TGCGCCAGCAGCCAAGGGACTAGCGGGGGCCAAGAGACCCAGTACTTC.

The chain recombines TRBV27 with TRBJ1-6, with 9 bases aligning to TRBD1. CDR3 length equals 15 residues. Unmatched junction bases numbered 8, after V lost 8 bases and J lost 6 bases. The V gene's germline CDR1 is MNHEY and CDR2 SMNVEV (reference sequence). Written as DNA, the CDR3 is TGTGCCAGCGGCCAACAGGGGGCGCGTAATTCACCCCTCCACTTT. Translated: CASGQQGARNSPLHF.

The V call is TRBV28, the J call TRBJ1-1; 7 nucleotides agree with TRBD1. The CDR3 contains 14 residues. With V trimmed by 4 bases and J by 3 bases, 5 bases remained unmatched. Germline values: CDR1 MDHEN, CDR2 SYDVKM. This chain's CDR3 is CASSSGGRDTEAFF. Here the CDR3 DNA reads TGTGCCAGCAGTTCAGGGGGAAGGGACACTGAAGCTTTCTTT.

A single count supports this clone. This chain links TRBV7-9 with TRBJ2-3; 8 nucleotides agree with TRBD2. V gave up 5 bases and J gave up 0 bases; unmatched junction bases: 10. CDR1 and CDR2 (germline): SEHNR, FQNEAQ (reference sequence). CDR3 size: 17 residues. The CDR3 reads CASSVPRGATSTDTQYF. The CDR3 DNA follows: TGTGCCAGCAGCGTCCCGCGGGGGGCGACTAGCACAGATACGCAGTATTTT.

In DNA, the CDR3 is TGCAGTGCTATAGACACCGGGGAGCTGTTTTTT. This gives the protein CSAIDTGELFF. J is TRBJ2-2 and V is TRBV20-1; D unclear. Germline CDR1 reads DFQATT; CDR2 reads SNEGSKA (reference sequence). The CDR3 runs 11 residues. The V end was cut by 4 bases, the J end by 3 bases, with 3 bases between.

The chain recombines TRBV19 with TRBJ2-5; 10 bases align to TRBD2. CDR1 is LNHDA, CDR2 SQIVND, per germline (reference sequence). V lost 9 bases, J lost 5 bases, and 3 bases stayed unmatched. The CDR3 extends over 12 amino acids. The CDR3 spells CASGLAAETQYF. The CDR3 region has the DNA TGTGCCAGCGGACTAGCGGCGGAGACCCAGTACTTC.

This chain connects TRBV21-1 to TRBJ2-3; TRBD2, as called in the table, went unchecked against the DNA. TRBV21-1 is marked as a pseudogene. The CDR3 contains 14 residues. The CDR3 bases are TGTGCCAGCAGCAATCGAGGGTACACAGATACGCAGTATTTT. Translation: CASSNRGYTDTQYF.

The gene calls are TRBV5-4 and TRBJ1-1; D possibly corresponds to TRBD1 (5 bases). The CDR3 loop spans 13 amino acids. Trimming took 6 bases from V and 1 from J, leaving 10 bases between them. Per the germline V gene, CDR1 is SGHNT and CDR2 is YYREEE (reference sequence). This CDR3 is CASTVTGNTEAFF. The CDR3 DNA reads TGTGCCAGCACCGTCACAGGGAACACTGAAGCTTTCTTT. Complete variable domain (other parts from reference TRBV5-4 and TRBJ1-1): ETGVTQSPTHLIKTRGQQVTLRCSSQSGHNTVSWYQQALGQGPQFIFQYYREEENGRGNFPPRFSGLQFPNYSSELNVNALELDDSALYLCASTVTGNTEAFFGQGTRLTVV.

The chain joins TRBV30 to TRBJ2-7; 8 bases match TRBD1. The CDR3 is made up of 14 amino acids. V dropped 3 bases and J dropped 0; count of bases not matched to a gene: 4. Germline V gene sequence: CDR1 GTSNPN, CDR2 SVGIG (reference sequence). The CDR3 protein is CAWSPGTGSYEQYF. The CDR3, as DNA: TGTGCCTGGAGCCCCGGGACAGGCTCCTACGAGCAGTACTTC.

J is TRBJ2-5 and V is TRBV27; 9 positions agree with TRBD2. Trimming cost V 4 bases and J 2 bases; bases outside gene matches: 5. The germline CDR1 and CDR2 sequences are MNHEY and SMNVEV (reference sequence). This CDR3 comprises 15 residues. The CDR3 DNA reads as TGTGCCAGCAGTTCCCTAGCGGGACGACAAGAGACCCAGTACTTC. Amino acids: CASSSLAGRQETQYF.

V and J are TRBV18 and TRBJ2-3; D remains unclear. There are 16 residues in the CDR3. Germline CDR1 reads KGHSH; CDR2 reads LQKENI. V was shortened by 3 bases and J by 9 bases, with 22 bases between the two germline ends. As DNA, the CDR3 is TGTGCCAGCTCACCCTTCGATCCCAACGGTCAAGTGACGCAGTATTTT. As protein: CASSPFDPNGQVTQYF.

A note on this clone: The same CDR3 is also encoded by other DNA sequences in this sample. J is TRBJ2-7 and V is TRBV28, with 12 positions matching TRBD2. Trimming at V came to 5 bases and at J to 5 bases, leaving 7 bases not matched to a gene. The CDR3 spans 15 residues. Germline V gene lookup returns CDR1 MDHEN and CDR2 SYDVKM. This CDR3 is CASSTQLAGGDEQYF. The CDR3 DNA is TGTGCCAGCAGTACGCAACTAGCGGGAGGAGACGAGCAGTACTTC. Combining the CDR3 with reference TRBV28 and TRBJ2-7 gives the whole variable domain DVKVTQSSRYLVKRTGEKVFLECVQDMDHENMFWYRQDPGLGLRLIYFSYDVKMKEKGDIPEGYSVSREKKERFSLILESASTNQTSMYLCASSTQLAGGDEQYFGPGTRLTVT.

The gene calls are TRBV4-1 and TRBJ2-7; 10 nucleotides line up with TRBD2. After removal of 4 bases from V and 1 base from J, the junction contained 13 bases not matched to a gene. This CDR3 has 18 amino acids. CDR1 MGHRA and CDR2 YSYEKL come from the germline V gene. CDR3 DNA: TGCGCCAGCAGCCGCGGAGGCGGGCTAGCGGGAGAGTCCTACGAGCAGTACTTC. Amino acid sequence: CASSRGGGLAGESYEQYF.

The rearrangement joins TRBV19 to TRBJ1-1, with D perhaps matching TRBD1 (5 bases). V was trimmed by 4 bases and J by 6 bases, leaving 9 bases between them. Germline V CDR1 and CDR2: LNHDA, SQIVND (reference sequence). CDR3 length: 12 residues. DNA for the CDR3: TGTGCCAGTAGTACCGGACACCCTGAAGCTTTCTTT. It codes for CASSTGHPEAFF.

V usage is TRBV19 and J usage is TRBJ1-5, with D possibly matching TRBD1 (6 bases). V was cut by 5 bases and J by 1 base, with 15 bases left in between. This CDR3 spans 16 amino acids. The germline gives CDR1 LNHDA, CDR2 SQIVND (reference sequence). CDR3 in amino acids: CASSWGSRGSNQPQHF. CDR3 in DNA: TGTGCCAGTAGTTGGGGGTCCAGGGGAAGCAATCAGCCCCAGCATTTT.

CDR3 residues: CASSLYGGSNTGELFF. As DNA, the CDR3 is TGTGCCAGCAGCTTGTACGGGGGAAGTAACACCGGGGAGCTGTTTTTT. V usage is TRBV11-3 and J usage is TRBJ2-2; possibly TRBD2 for D (6 bases). CDR1 is SGHNT and CDR2 is YENEEA in the germline V gene. V lost 3 bases and J 2 bases, leaving 13 bases between the germline ends. This CDR3 comprises 16 residues.

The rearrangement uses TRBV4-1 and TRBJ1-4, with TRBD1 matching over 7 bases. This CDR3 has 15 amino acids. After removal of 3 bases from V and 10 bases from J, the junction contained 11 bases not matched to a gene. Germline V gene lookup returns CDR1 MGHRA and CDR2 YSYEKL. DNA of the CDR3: TGCGCCAGCAGCCATATACAGGGGAATTTGGGAAAACTGTTTTTT. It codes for CASSHIQGNLGKLFF.

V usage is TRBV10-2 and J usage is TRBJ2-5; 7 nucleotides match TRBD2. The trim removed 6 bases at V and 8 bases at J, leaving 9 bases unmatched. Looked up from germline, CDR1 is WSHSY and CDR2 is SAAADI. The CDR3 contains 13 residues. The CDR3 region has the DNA TGCGCCAGCAGACTAGCGTGGGATGGTACCCAGTACTTC. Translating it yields CASRLAWDGTQYF.

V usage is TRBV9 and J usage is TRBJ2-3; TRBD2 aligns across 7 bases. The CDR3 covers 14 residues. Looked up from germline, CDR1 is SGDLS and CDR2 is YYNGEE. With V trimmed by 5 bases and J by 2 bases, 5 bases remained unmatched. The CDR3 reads CASSGAGYTDTQYF. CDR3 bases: TGTGCCAGCAGTGGAGCGGGGTACACAGATACGCAGTATTTT.